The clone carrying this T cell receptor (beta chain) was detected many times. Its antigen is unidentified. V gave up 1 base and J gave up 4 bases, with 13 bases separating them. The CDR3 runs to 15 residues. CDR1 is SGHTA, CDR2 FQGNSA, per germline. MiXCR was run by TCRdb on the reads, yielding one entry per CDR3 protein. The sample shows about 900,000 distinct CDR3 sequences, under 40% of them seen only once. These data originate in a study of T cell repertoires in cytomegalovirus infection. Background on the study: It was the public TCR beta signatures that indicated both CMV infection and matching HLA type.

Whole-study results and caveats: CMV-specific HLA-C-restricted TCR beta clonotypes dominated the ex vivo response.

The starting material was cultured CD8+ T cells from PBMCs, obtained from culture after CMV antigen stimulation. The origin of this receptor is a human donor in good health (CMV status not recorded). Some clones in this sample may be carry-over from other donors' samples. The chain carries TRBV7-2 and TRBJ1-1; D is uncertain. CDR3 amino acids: CASSLEVWGGTEAFF. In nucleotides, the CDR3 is TGTGCCAGCAGCTTAGAGGTATGGGGTGGCACTGAAGCTTTCTTT.